The rows below give T cell receptor beta chains drawn from one sample of a study of blood T cell repertoires in COVID-19. Here immunoSEQ multiplex PCR was the method, and the copy in TCRdb shows in-frame clones only, minus some. The repertoire has approximately 500,000 clones, 85% to 90% of them found once; the top ten carry around 8%. Material: peripheral blood. All receptors come from a woman aged 45 to 65 with COVID-19, enrolled during active disease. Both conserved end residues are part of each CDR3. The D gene is left open where the match is weak. Expanded clones get a size class; other rows say once, few or many, or leave the size out.

V: TRBV2; J: TRBJ2-7; size: .; D: TRBD1; CDR3: CASSLGQWDRQYF; DNA: TGTGCCAGCAGCCTGGGACAGTGGGACCGGCAGTACTTC
V: TRBV9; J: TRBJ1-2; size: .; D: TRBD1; CDR3: CASSPGQGYGYTF; DNA: TGTGCCAGCAGCCCGGGACAGGGTTATGGCTACACCTTC
V: TRBV18; J: TRBJ1-5; size: .; D: .; CDR3: CASSPLKGDHQPQHF; DNA: TGTGCCAGCTCACCCCTAAAGGGGGACCATCAGCCCCAGCATTTT
V: TRBV6-5; J: TRBJ1-1; size: .; D: TRBD1; CDR3: CASYRGPPLNTEAFF; DNA: TGTGCCAGCTACAGGGGGCCTCCTCTGAACACTGAAGCTTTCTTT
V: TRBV10-2; J: TRBJ1-1; size: .; D: .; CDR3: CASSRGRMNTEAFF; DNA: TGCGCCAGCAGTAGGGGCAGGATGAACACTGAAGCTTTCTTT
V: TRBV7-2; J: TRBJ2-1; size: .; D: .; CDR3: CASSLGGGWEQFF; DNA: TGTGCCAGCAGCTTAGGAGGGGGTTGGGAGCAGTTCTTC
V: TRBV9; J: TRBJ2-2; size: .; D: TRBD2; CDR3: CASTPTSGGPTGELFF; DNA: TGTGCCAGCACGCCGACTAGCGGGGGGCCGACCGGGGAGCTGTTTTTT
V: TRBV28; J: TRBJ1-1; size: .; D: .; CDR3: CASSFRSSSEAFF; DNA: TGTGCCAGCAGTTTCAGGTCCAGCTCGGAAGCTTTCTTT
V: TRBV7-9; J: TRBJ2-1; size: .; D: .; CDR3: CASSRHRGGTPYNEQFF; DNA: TGTGCCAGCAGCCGACACCGAGGAGGGACGCCCTACAATGAGCAGTTCTTC
V: TRBV5-1; J: TRBJ1-2; size: .; D: TRBD1; CDR3: CASSPTGQDVHGYTF; DNA: TGCGCCAGCAGCCCAACGGGACAGGATGTCCATGGCTACACCTTC
V: TRBV13; J: TRBJ2-6; size: .; D: .; CDR3: CASSLGTPGANVLTF; DNA: TGTGCCAGCAGCCTTGGGACACCTGGGGCCAACGTCCTGACTTTC
V: TRBV13; J: TRBJ2-5; size: .; D: TRBD2; CDR3: CASSLIAGGLGTQYF; DNA: TGTGCCAGCAGCCTGATAGCGGGGGGGCTCGGGACCCAGTACTTC
V: TRBV5-6; J: TRBJ1-1; size: .; D: TRBD1; CDR3: CASSLGRTGVTEAFF; DNA: TGTGCCAGCAGCTTGGGTCGGACAGGGGTAACTGAAGCTTTCTTT
V: TRBV29-1; J: TRBJ2-7; size: .; D: .; CDR3: CSVVSSGNTYEQYF; DNA: TGCAGCGTTGTTTCCAGCGGAAATACCTACGAGCAGTACTTC
V: TRBV9; J: TRBJ2-3; size: .; D: TRBD1; CDR3: CASQDQGASDTQYF; DNA: TGTGCCAGCCAGGATCAGGGGGCCTCAGATACGCAGTATTTT
V: TRBV18; J: TRBJ1-2; size: .; D: TRBD1; CDR3: CASSLQGGGYTF; DNA: TGTGCCAGCTCCCTTCAGGGGGGTGGCTACACCTTC
V: TRBV30; J: TRBJ1-2; size: .; D: .; CDR3: CAWEPFYGYTF; DNA: TGTGCCTGGGAGCCTTTCTATGGCTACACCTTC
V: TRBV11-2; J: TRBJ1-6; size: .; D: .; CDR3: CASSWSDSSPLHF; DNA: TGTGCCAGCAGCTGGTCCGACAGTTCACCCCTCCACTTT
V: TRBV5-1; J: TRBJ2-7; size: .; D: .; CDR3: CASSLSQGSSEQYF; DNA: TGCGCCAGCAGCTTGAGCCAGGGAAGTTCCGAGCAGTACTTC
V: TRBV19; J: TRBJ1-2; size: once; D: .; CDR3: CASRAGGNYGYTF; DNA: TGTGCCAGTAGGGCAGGAGGGAACTATGGCTACACCTTC
V: TRBV29-1; J: TRBJ2-3; size: .; D: TRBD1; CDR3: CSVDDQGANTQYF; DNA: TGCAGCGTTGACGACCAGGGGGCAAATACGCAGTATTTT
V: TRBV5-6; J: TRBJ2-1; size: .; D: TRBD2; CDR3: CASSYTRGVTYNEQFF; DNA: TGTGCCAGCAGCTACACGCGGGGGGTCACCTACAATGAGCAGTTCTTC
V: TRBV5-4; J: TRBJ2-6; size: .; D: TRBD2; CDR3: CASSSHGRGGAGANVLTF; DNA: TGTGCCAGCAGCTCCCATGGGCGGGGGGGCGCTGGGGCCAACGTCCTGACTTTC
V: TRBV19; J: TRBJ2-1; size: .; D: .; CDR3: CASSNIAVGGEQFF; DNA: TGTGCCAGTAGTAACATAGCCGTCGGGGGTGAGCAGTTCTTC
V: TRBV3-1/TRBV3-2; J: TRBJ1-1; size: once; D: .; CDR3: CASSQDARVPAEAFF; DNA: TGTGCCAGCAGCCAAGACGCCAGGGTTCCGGCAGAAGCTTTCTTT
V: TRBV3-1/TRBV3-2; J: TRBJ1-5; size: .; D: .; CDR3: CASSQDPIGNQPQHF; DNA: TGTGCCAGCAGCCAAGACCCTATAGGCAATCAGCCCCAGCATTTT
V: TRBV9; J: TRBJ1-1; size: once; D: .; CDR3: CASSGGRPGTEAFF; DNA: TGTGCCAGCAGCGGAGGCCGGCCTGGGACTGAAGCTTTCTTT
V: TRBV6-5; J: TRBJ1-3; size: .; D: .; CDR3: CASRSPGDTIYF; DNA: TGTGCCAGCAGGTCCCCGGGAGACACCATATATTTT
V: TRBV6-2/TRBV6-3; J: TRBJ2-3; size: once; D: .; CDR3: CASSYSLLEGTQYF; DNA: TGTGCCAGCAGTTACTCGTTACTGGAGGGTACGCAGTATTTT
V: TRBV5-1; J: TRBJ1-2; size: .; D: .; CDR3: CASSPSTGQYYGYTF; DNA: TGCGCCAGCAGCCCCTCGACAGGACAGTACTATGGCTACACCTTC
V: TRBV2; J: TRBJ2-7; size: once; D: .; CDR3: CASTGGRQYF; DNA: TGTGCCAGCACGGGGGGCAGGCAGTACTTC
V: TRBV5-1; J: TRBJ2-7; size: .; D: TRBD1; CDR3: CASSLRRTGGLEQYF; DNA: TGCGCCAGCAGCTTGAGAAGAACAGGGGGCCTCGAGCAGTACTTC
V: TRBV12-3/TRBV12-4; J: TRBJ1-1; size: once; D: .; CDR3: CASTIGRGAFF; DNA: TGTGCCAGCACCATCGGCAGGGGAGCTTTCTTT
V: TRBV30; J: TRBJ1-5; size: .; D: .; CDR3: CAWSVDRNQPQHF; DNA: TGTGCCTGGAGTGTGGACAGAAATCAGCCCCAGCATTTT
V: TRBV7-2; J: TRBJ1-1; size: once; D: TRBD1; CDR3: CASSLVGTGAINTEAFF; DNA: TGTGCCAGCAGCTTAGTCGGGACAGGGGCTATCAACACTGAAGCTTTCTTT
V: TRBV7-3; J: TRBJ2-3; size: .; D: .; CDR3: CASSLGGLGTDTQYF; DNA: TGTGCCAGCAGCCTGGGGGGGCTCGGCACAGATACGCAGTATTTT
V: TRBV10-2; J: TRBJ2-1; size: .; D: .; CDR3: CASNKQGGMNEQFF; DNA: TGCGCCAGCAATAAACAGGGGGGGATGAATGAGCAGTTCTTC
V: TRBV15; J: TRBJ2-2; size: .; D: .; CDR3: CATSRAPSRGRENTGELFF; DNA: TGTGCCACCAGCAGAGCCCCTTCGCGGGGTAGGGAGAACACCGGGGAGCTGTTTTTT
V: TRBV9; J: TRBJ2-3; size: once; D: TRBD2; CDR3: CASSVAGSGGTDTQYF; DNA: TGTGCCAGCAGCGTAGCGGGTAGCGGGGGAACAGATACGCAGTATTTT
V: TRBV6-6; J: TRBJ2-7; size: .; D: .; CDR3: CASSLGGSYEQYF; DNA: TGTGCCAGCTCCCTGGGGGGTTCCTACGAGCAGTACTTC
V: TRBV10-3; J: TRBJ1-1; size: .; D: .; CDR3: CAIASGLQGTEAFF; DNA: TGTGCCATCGCATCGGGACTTCAGGGAACTGAAGCTTTCTTT
V: TRBV6-5; J: TRBJ2-1; size: .; D: TRBD2; CDR3: CASWRAGGQGNEQFF; DNA: TGTGCCAGCTGGAGAGCGGGGGGCCAGGGAAATGAGCAGTTCTTC
V: TRBV18; J: TRBJ1-6; size: .; D: TRBD1; CDR3: CASSPTGVNSPLHF; DNA: TGTGCCAGCTCACCCACAGGGGTTAATTCACCCCTCCACTTT
V: TRBV12-3/TRBV12-4; J: TRBJ2-1; size: .; D: TRBD2; CDR3: CASRREGEQFF; DNA: TGTGCCAGCCGCCGGGAGGGAGAGCAGTTCTTC
V: TRBV3-1/TRBV3-2; J: TRBJ1-5; size: .; D: .; CDR3: CASSSGGQPQHF; DNA: TGTGCCAGCTCCTCGGGGGGACAGCCCCAGCATTTT
V: TRBV2; J: TRBJ2-5; size: .; D: .; CDR3: CASEGGQETQYF; DNA: TGTGCCAGTGAAGGGGGACAAGAGACCCAGTACTTC
V: TRBV7-3; J: TRBJ2-3; size: .; D: .; CDR3: CASSFGGAGDTQYF; DNA: TGTGCCAGCAGCTTTGGAGGGGCGGGTGATACGCAGTATTTT
V: TRBV4-1; J: TRBJ2-1; size: .; D: .; CDR3: CASSQVGAYNEQFF; DNA: TGCGCCAGCAGCCAAGTCGGGGCCTACAATGAGCAGTTCTTC
V: TRBV28; J: TRBJ1-1; size: .; D: .; CDR3: CASSLLSGNTEAFF; DNA: TGTGCCAGCAGTTTATTGTCAGGGAACACTGAAGCTTTCTTT
V: TRBV5-4; J: TRBJ2-5; size: .; D: TRBD1; CDR3: CASSRRTGAGETQYF; DNA: TGTGCCAGCAGCCGCAGGACAGGGGCGGGGGAGACCCAGTACTTC
V: TRBV19; J: TRBJ1-2; size: few; D: TRBD1; CDR3: CASSMGRQGAHGYTF; DNA: TGTGCCAGTAGTATGGGGAGACAGGGAGCCCATGGCTACACCTTC
V: TRBV2; J: TRBJ2-5; size: .; D: TRBD1; CDR3: CASRTGQAPQETQYF; DNA: TGTGCCAGCAGGACGGGACAGGCACCCCAAGAGACCCAGTACTTC
V: TRBV27; J: TRBJ1-1; size: .; D: .; CDR3: CASRTGGTEAFF; DNA: TGTGCCAGCAGGACTGGGGGGACTGAAGCTTTCTTT
V: TRBV4-1; J: TRBJ2-1; size: .; D: TRBD2; CDR3: CASSPRLAGYNEQFF; DNA: TGCGCCAGCAGCCCGAGACTAGCGGGGTACAATGAGCAGTTCTTC
V: TRBV5-1; J: TRBJ1-5; size: .; D: TRBD1; CDR3: CASSSGQGSQPQHF; DNA: TGCGCCAGCAGCTCCGGACAGGGGAGTCAGCCCCAGCATTTT